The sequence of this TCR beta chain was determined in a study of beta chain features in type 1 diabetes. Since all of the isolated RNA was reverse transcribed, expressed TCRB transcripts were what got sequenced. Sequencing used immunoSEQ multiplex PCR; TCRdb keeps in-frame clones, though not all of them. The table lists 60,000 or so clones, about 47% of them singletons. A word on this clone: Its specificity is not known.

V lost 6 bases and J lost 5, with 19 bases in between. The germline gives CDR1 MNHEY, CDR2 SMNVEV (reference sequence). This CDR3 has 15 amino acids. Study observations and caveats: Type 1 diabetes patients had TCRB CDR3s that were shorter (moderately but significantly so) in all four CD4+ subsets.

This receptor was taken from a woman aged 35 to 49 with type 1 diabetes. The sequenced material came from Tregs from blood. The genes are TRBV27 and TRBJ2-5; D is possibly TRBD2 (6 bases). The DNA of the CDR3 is TGTGCCAGCAGCTACGGACGGGGGTCGTGGGAGACCCAGTACTTC. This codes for CASSYGRGSWETQYF.